What follows describes a single T cell receptor beta chain. Its target is not known. The sample originates from a study of cytomegalovirus exposure and HLA in healthy donors. Notes on the study in general: Per a prior analysis, the majority of TCR beta V segments were productive roughly 90% or roughly 30% of the time. When presence/absence was analysed, sequencing depth was taken to be roughly uniform across donors. A later analysis found common viral pathogens apparently linked to several of the most significant clusters. Sequences of the TCR beta chain were said to predict the HLA-A and HLA-B alleles of most subjects accurately.

V lost 7 bases to trimming and J lost 7 bases; unmatched junction nucleotides: 7. Germline V lookup: CDR1 KGHSH, CDR2 LQKENI. The CDR3 spans 14 residues. The primer mix had 60 Vbeta and 13 Jbeta primers. Clones were read by immunoSEQ multiplex PCR, and TCRdb kept only the in-frame ones, dropping some. Of 200,000 to 250,000 clones in the sample, approximately 82% were seen once. This receptor was identified in a man aged 18 to 30 in good health and CMV-seronegative. J is TRBJ1-4 and V is TRBV18; 9 positions agree with TRBD1. Sequencing was performed on PBMCs. The CDR3: CASYETQGAEKLFF. The CDR3 nucleotides read TGTGCCAGCTACGAGACACAGGGGGCTGAAAAACTGTTTTTT.